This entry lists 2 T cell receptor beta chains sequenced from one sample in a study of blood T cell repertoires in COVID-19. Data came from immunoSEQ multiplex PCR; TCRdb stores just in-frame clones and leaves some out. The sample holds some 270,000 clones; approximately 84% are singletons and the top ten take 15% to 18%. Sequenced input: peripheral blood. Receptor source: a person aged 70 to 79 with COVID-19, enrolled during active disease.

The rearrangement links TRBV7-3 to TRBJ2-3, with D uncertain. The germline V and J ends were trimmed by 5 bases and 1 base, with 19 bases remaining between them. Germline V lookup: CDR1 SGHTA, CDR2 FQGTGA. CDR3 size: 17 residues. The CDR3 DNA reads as TGTGCCAGCAGCCCGTCTGGGCTTGCGCGTGGCACAGATACGCAGTATTTT. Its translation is CASSPSGLARGTDTQYF.

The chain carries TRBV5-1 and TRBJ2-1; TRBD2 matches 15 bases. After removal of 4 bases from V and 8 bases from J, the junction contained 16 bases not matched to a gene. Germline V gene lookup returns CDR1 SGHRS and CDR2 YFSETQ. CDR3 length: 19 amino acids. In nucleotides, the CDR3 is TGCGCCAGCAGCCCATACGTCCCGGGACTAGCGGGAGGTGGCGATGAGCAGTTCTTC. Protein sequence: CASSPYVPGLAGGGDEQFF.